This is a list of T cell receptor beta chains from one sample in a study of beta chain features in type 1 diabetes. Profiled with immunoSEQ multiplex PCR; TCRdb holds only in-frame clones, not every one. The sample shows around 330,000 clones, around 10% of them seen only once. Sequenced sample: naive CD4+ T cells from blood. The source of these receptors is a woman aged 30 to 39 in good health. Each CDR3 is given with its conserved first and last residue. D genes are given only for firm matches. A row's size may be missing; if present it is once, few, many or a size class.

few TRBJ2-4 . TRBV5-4 CASSQPAGLGKNIQYF
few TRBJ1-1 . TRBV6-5 CASSRQMNTEAFF
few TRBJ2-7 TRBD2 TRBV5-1 CASQTSVPHGGEQYF
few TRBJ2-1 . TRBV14 CASSQVFGGRYNEQFF
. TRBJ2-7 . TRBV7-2 CASSLSRQDPYEQYF
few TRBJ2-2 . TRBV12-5 CASGQTSFSGELFF
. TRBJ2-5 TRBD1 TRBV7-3 CASSATGETQYF
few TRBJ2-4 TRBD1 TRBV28 CASSERQGVPKNIQYF
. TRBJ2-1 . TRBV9 CASSVALLESYNEQFF
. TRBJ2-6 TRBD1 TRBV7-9 CASIPQGGSGANVLTF
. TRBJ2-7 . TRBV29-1 CSVAREFGEQYF
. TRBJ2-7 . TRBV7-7 CASSFDRDYEQYF
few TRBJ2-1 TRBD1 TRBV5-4 CASTLNPGTGSYNEQFF
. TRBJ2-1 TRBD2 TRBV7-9 CASSSLAGAPEQFF
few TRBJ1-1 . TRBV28 CASSGGWGIPEAFF
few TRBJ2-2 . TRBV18 CASSPDSNTGELFF
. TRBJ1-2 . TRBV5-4 CASSTPQTHYGYTF
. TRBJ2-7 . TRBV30 CAWSVFGNSASSYEQYF
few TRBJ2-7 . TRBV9 CASSVGEGEGSYEQYF
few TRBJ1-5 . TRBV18 CASSPPRRDSLAQPQHF
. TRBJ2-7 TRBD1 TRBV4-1 CASSQDTGQSLYEQYF
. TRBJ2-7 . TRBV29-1 CSASGSSYEQYF
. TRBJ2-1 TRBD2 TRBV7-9 CASSRTGTTYNEQFF
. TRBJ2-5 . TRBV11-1 CASSISGTQETQYF
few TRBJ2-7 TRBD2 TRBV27 CATGLVNSYEQYF
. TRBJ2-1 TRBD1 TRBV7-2 CASSFGDRPHNEQFF
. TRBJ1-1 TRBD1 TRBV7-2 CASSKYRGLNTEAFF
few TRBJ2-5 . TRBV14 CASSPGETQYF
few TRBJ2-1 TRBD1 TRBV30 CAWSGTRTGGDEQFF
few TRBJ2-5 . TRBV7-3 CASSTNREETQYF
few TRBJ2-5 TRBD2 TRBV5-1 CASSERTSAETQYF
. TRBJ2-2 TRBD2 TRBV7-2 CASSAETSGRYPGELFF
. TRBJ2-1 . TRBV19 CAAGSNEQFF
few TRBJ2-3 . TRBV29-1 CSVEDTGSTDTQYF
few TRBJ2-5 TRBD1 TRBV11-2 CASSLLSPRQGGETQYF
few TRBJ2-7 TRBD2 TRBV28 CASSPLGAGGAYEQYF
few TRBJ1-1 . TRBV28 CASSPIPEGEALF
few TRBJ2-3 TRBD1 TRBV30 CAWSEGQGVTDTQYF
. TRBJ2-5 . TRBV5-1 CASSLGQGGETQYF
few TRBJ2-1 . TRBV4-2 CASSLSRDTSFYNEQFF
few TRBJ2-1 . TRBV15 CATSSYGSEYNEQFF
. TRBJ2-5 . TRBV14 CASSQTRGQETQYF
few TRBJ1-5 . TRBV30 CAWRGANQPQHF
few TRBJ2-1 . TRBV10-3 CAISGFGNEQFF
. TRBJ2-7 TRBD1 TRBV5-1 CASPPGQGTYEQYF
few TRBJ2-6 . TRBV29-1 CSAGQLGANVLTF
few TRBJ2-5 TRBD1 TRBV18 CASSRGTGGEETQYF
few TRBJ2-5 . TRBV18 CASSPLQEGETQYF
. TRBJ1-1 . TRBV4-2 CASSHRHPEAFF
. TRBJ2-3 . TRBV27 CASSTPGRRGADTQYF
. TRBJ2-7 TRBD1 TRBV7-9 CASSPSLGTGLEQYF
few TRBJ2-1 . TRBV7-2 CASSLMSDEQFF
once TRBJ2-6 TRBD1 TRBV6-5 CASRDRVGGANVLTF
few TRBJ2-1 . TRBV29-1 CSVTGYNEQFF
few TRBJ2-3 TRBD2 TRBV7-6 CASSQGLGTQYF
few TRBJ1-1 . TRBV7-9 CASSLAGNTEAFF
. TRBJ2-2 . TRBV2 CASRGRLNTGELFF